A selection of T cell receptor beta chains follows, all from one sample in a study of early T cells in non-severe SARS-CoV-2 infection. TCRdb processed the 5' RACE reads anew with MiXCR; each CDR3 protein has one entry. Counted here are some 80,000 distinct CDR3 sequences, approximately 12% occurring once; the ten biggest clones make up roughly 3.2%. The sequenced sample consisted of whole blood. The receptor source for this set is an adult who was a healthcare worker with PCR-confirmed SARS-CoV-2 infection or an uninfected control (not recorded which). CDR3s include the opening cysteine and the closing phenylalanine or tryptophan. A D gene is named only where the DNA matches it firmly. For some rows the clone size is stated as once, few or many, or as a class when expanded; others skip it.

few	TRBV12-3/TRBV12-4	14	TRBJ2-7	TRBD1	TGTGCCAGCAGTACCGGACAGGGAGTCTACGAGCAGTACTTC	CASSTGQGVYEQYF
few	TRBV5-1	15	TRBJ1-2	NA	TGCGCCAGCAGCTTGGATCCGGGGATGAACTATGGCTACACCTTC	CASSLDPGMNYGYTF
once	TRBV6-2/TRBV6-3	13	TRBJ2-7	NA	TGTGCCAGCAGCGATCCTCCGACCTACGAGCAGTACTTC	CASSDPPTYEQYF
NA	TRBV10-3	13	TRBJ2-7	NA	TGTGCCATCAGTGAGTCTACTATCTACGAGCAGTACTTC	CAISESTIYEQYF
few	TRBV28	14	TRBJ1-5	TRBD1	TGTGCCAGCAGGCCAGGGGGGACGAATCAGCCCCAGCATTTT	CASRPGGTNQPQHF
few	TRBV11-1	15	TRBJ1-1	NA	TGTGCCAGCAGCTTAGGTCTGGGGGCGAACACTGAAGCTTTCTTT	CASSLGLGANTEAFF
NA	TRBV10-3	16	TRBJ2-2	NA	TGTGCCATCAGAGGAGGGCCTGAAGTAAACACCGGGGAGCTGTTTTTT	CAIRGGPEVNTGELFF
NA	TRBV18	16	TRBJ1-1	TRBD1	TGTGCCAGCTCACCAACAAAGACAGGGGCCGTCACTGAAGCTTTCTTT	CASSPTKTGAVTEAFF
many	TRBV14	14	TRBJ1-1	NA	TGTGCCAGCAGCCCCCTACTCGTCGGCACTGAAGCTTTCTTT	CASSPLLVGTEAFF
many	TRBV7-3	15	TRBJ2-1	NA	TGTGCCAGCGGGTCGCGGGCCAGCTCCTACAATGAGCAGTTCTTC	CASGSRASSYNEQFF
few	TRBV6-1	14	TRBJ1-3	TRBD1	TGTGCCAGCAGTGGGACAGGCTCTGAAAACACCATATATTTT	CASSGTGSENTIYF
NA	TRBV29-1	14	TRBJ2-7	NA	TGCAGCGTTGGTGGGAGGAATCTAACCTACGAGCAGTACTTC	CSVGGRNLTYEQYF
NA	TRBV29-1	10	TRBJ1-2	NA	TGCAGCGTTGGGGAGCCACACTACACCTTC	CSVGEPHYTF
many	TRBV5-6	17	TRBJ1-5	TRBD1	TGTGCCAGTTCCGCCGGGACAGAAGTATATAGCAATCAGCCCCAGCATTTT	CASSAGTEVYSNQPQHF
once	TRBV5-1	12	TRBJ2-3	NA	TGCGCCAGCAGCCAGGCTGGAGATACGCAGTATTTT	CASSQAGDTQYF
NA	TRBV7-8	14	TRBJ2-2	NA	TGTGCCAGCAGCTTAGGAGGCAACACCGGGGAGCTGTTTTTT	CASSLGGNTGELFF
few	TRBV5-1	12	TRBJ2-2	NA	TGCGCCAGCAGGGATGTCACCGGGGAGCTGTTTTTT	CASRDVTGELFF
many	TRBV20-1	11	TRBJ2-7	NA	TGCAGTGCTAGAGAGGCCCACGAGCAGTACTTC	CSAREAHEQYF
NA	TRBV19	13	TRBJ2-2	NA	TGTGCCAGCTCCAGGGGACGGTCCGGGGAGCTGTTTTTT	CASSRGRSGELFF
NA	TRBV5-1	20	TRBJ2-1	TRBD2	TGCGCCAGCAGCTTGTTAGGAGGGACTAGCGGGAGGAGCTCCTACAATGAGCAGTTCTTC	CASSLLGGTSGRSSYNEQFF
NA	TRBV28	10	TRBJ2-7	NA	TGTGCCGGGGCTCGAGGCGAGCAGTACTTC	CAGARGEQYF
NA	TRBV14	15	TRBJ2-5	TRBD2	TGTGCCAGCAGCCCCGGGACTAGCGGGCGGAAGACCCAGTACTTC	CASSPGTSGRKTQYF
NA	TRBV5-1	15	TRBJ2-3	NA	TGCGCCAGCAGCTTGGGCGGGATAATCACAGATACGCAGTATTTT	CASSLGGIITDTQYF
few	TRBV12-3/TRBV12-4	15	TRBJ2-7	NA	TGTGCCAGCAGCCGTCAGGGACGCACCGTATACGAGCAGTACTTC	CASSRQGRTVYEQYF
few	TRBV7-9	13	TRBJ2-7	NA	TGTGCCAGCAGCTTGGAAATACCTTACGAGCAGTACTTC	CASSLEIPYEQYF
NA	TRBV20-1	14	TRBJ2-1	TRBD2	TGCAGTGCTCTGGGACTAGCGGGTTCCAATGAGCAGTTCTTC	CSALGLAGSNEQFF
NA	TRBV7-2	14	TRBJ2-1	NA	TGTGCCAGCAACCGGGACTCCCTATACAATGAGCAGTTCTTC	CASNRDSLYNEQFF
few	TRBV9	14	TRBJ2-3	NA	TGTGCCAGCAGCGTAGTGGGGGGTGCGGATACGCAGTATTTT	CASSVVGGADTQYF
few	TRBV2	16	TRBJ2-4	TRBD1	TGTGCCAGCAGGGACCAGCAGGGGGCTTTATGGAACATTCAGTACTTC	CASRDQQGALWNIQYF
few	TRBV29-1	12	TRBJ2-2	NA	TGCAGCGTTGAATCCCAGCTCGGGGAGCTGTTTTTT	CSVESQLGELFF
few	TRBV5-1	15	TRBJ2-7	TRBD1	TGCGCCAGCAGCTTGAGCGGACAGGGGGACAACGAGCAGTACTTC	CASSLSGQGDNEQYF
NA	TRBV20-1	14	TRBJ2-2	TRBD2	TGCAGTGCTAGAGCGCGGCTAGCGGACGGGGAGCTGTTTTTT	CSARARLADGELFF
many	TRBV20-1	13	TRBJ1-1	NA	TGCAGTGCTAGTGTGACAGGTGGCACTGAAGCTTTCTTT	CSASVTGGTEAFF
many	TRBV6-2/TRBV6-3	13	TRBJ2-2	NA	TGTGCCAGCAGTCTCACTAGTTCCGGGGAGCTGTTTTTT	CASSLTSSGELFF
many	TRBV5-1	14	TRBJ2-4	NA	TGCGCCAGCAGCTTGACCTCCGGGAAAAACATTCAGTACTTC	CASSLTSGKNIQYF
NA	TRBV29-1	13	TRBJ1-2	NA	TGCAGCGTTGAAACTGCTGAGCGGGGTGAGGACACCTTC	CSVETAERGEDTF
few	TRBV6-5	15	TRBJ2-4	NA	TGTGCCAGCAGTGTGTACGGTAGCGTGGAGAACATTCAGTACTTC	CASSVYGSVENIQYF
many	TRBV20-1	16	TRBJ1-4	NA	TGCGGGTACCGGGACGGACGAAATCTAATGAAAAAGGGACTGTTTTTT	CGYRDGRNLMKKGLFF
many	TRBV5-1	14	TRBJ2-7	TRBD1	TGCGCCAGCAGCTCCCAGGGGGCAGATTACGAGCAGTACTTC	CASSSQGADYEQYF
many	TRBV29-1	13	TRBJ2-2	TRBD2	TGCAGCGTTGGGACTAGCATCGCCGGGGAGCTGTTTTTT	CSVGTSIAGELFF
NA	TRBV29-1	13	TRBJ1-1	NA	TGCAGCGTCCCGGACGGCTTTCGGACTGAAGCTTTCTTT	CSVPDGFRTEAFF
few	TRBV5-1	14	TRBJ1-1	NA	TGCGCCAGCAGCTTGGCCTACGGGAACACTGAAGCTTTCTTT	CASSLAYGNTEAFF